This TCR beta chain came from a study of early stage breast cancer tumors. Findings and caveats of the study: Functional markers like CD4, CD8 and FOXP3 were missed in bulk sequencing.

Comment on this clone: Antigen: not known.

Using immunoSEQ multiplex PCR, the repertoire was profiled, and TCRdb retains in-frame clones only, with some absent. The sample gives about 51,000 clones, just under 80% of which show up once; about 3.4% is in the top ten. The CDR3 is 17 amino acids. Germline CDR1 is SEHNR and CDR2 is FQNEAQ (reference sequence). With V trimmed by 5 bases and J by 2 bases, 11 bases remained unmatched. The chain carries TRBV7-9 and TRBJ2-1, with TRBD2 matching 8 bases. Sequencing used blood. This TCR was recovered from a middle-aged person with breast cancer. In DNA, the CDR3 is TGTGCCAGCAGCCAAGAGGCGAGCGGGAGCGCCTACAATGAGCAGTTCTTC. Protein sequence: CASSQEASGSAYNEQFF.